The 22 T cell receptor beta chains presented below share a single source sample, sequenced in a study of T cell clones after liver transplantation. Assay: immunoSEQ multiplex PCR; the TCRdb copy retains only in-frame clones and omits some. The sample contains 70,000 or so clones, approximately 92% of which appear only once. The input for sequencing was CD4+ T cells from blood, taken about 26 months after liver transplant. Source of these receptors: a human patient who received a liver transplant. Some of the T cells may derive from the graft donor.

V usage is TRBV5-1 and J usage is TRBJ2-1; 8 positions match TRBD2. The germline V gene encodes CDR1 SGHRS and CDR2 YFSETQ. With 0 bases clipped from V and 8 bases from J, the junction kept 7 bases outside the gene matches. CDR3 size: 15 residues. CDR3 bases: TGCGCCAGCAGCTTGGGAGCGGGAGAAGGTTATGAGCAGTTCTTC. Translation: CASSLGAGEGYEQFF.

The chain joins TRBV5-8 to TRBJ1-5; D remains unclear. The CDR3 runs 15 residues. V lost 4 bases and J lost 3, with 14 bases in between. The germline gives CDR1 SGHTS, CDR2 YDEGEE. The CDR3 DNA reads as TGTGCCAGCAGCGTCCCGGGCAGGACCAATCAGCCCCAGCATTTT. It codes for CASSVPGRTNQPQHF.

This chain connects TRBV5-4 to TRBJ2-4; D is ambiguous. Looked up from germline, CDR1 is SGHNT and CDR2 is YYREEE (reference sequence). V was pared by 5 bases and J by 5 bases, with 14 bases between. This CDR3 contains 14 residues. Written as DNA, the CDR3 is TGTGCCAGCAGTTCGACTGGGTTGGAAAACATTCAGTACTTC. It encodes CASSSTGLENIQYF. The variable domain in full, completed from reference TRBV5-4 and TRBJ2-4, reads ETGVTQSPTHLIKTRGQQVTLRCSSQSGHNTVSWYQQALGQGPQFIFQYYREEENGRGNFPPRFSGLQFPNYSSELNVNALELDDSALYLCASSSTGLENIQYFGAGTRLSVL.

The chain recombines TRBV10-2 with TRBJ1-5, with 7 bases identical to TRBD1. The CDR3 consists of 16 residues. Germline trimming cut 3 bases from V and 7 bases from J; bases unmatched to any gene: 12. Germline V lookup: CDR1 WSHSY, CDR2 SAAADI. The CDR3 nucleotides read TGCGCCAGCAGTGAACTTAACAGGGGAGGAGGGCAGCCCCAGCATTTT. This sequence encodes CASSELNRGGGQPQHF.

The rearrangement joins TRBV7-3 to TRBJ2-1, with 12 nucleotides matching TRBD2. The CDR3 runs 18 residues. V trimming: 1 base; J trimming: 7 bases; junction bases outside the gene matches: 11. Per the germline V gene, CDR1 is SGHTA and CDR2 is FQGTGA. The CDR3 is CASSLRSGPGLAGNEQFF. In DNA, the CDR3 is TGTGCCAGCAGCTTAAGGAGTGGGCCGGGACTAGCGGGTAATGAGCAGTTCTTC.

The rearrangement joins TRBV4-1 to TRBJ2-7; 10 bases are a match to TRBD1. CDR1 is MGHRA, CDR2 YSYEKL, per germline. The V segment lost 4 bases and the J segment 6 bases; nucleotides outside the gene matches: 9. The length of the CDR3 is 15 residues. CDR3 DNA: TGCGCCAGCAGCCCCGACAGGGGGCGTTACGGCGAGCAGTACTTC. Its protein product is CASSPDRGRYGEQYF.

The chain is built from TRBV19 and TRBJ2-7, with 10 bases that match TRBD1. V gave up 5 bases and J gave up 5 bases; unmatched junction bases: 9. The CDR3 extends over 15 amino acids. Germline CDR1 LNHDA, CDR2 SQIVND (reference sequence). The CDR3 DNA follows: TGTGCCAGTAGTCTCCCCGGGACAGGGGTAGACGAGCAGTACTTC. This translates into CASSLPGTGVDEQYF.

The chain has TRBV9 and TRBJ1-2, with 7 nucleotides matching TRBD1. CDR1 SGDLS and CDR2 YYNGEE come from the germline V gene. Trimming removed 2 bases from V and 4 bases from J; junction bases left unmatched: 11. CDR3 size: 16 residues. The CDR3 nucleotides are TGTGCCAGCAGCGTGGCGCGGGACAGAACTTTCTATGGCTACACCTTC. This translates into CASSVARDRTFYGYTF. Based on the CDR3 plus reference TRBV9 and TRBJ1-2, the full variable domain is DSGVTQTPKHLITATGQRVTLRCSPRSGDLSVYWYQQSLDQGLQFLIQYYNGEERAKGNILERFSAQQFPDLHSELNLSSLELGDSALYFCASSVARDRTFYGYTFGSGTRLTVV.

V usage is TRBV7-2 and J usage is TRBJ2-5; no firm D call. V lost 1 base and J lost 1, with 1 base in between. This CDR3 region has 12 residues. From germline, CDR1 is SGHTA and CDR2 FQGNSA. This CDR3 reads CASSLVQETQYF. The CDR3 DNA is TGTGCCAGCAGCTTAGTCCAAGAGACCCAGTACTTC.

Regarding this clone: A junction boundary mismatches the germline segment, possibly from a read error. The chain has TRBV5-1 and TRBJ2-3; 13 bases line up with TRBD2. Looked up from germline, CDR1 is SGHRS and CDR2 is YFSETQ. This CDR3 is 16 amino acids long. The CDR3 sequence is CASSRGLAGSKDTQYF. In DNA, the CDR3 is TGCGCCAGCAGCCGGGGACTAGCGGGAAGCAAAGATACGCAGTATTTT.

The rearrangement links TRBV4-1 to TRBJ1-1; D not resolved. There are 13 residues in the CDR3. CDR1 is MGHRA, CDR2 YSYEKL, per germline. V lost 6 bases and J lost 0, with 8 bases in between. Written as DNA, the CDR3 is TGCGCCAGCAGATCCCACCTGAACACTGAAGCTTTCTTT. It specifies CASRSHLNTEAFF.

The chain carries TRBV5-1 and TRBJ2-2; 8 nucleotides match TRBD1. Germline loops: CDR1 SGHRS, CDR2 YFSETQ. V dropped 1 base and J dropped 4; count of bases not matched to a gene: 0. CDR3 length: 14 residues. The CDR3 here is CASSLTGGTGELFF. The CDR3 region has the DNA TGCGCCAGCAGCTTGACAGGGGGCACCGGGGAGCTGTTTTTT.

This rearrangement joins TRBV27 to TRBJ2-7; the match to TRBD1 covers 8 bases. CDR1 and CDR2 (germline): MNHEY, SMNVEV (reference sequence). Trimming at V came to 6 bases and at J to 5 bases, leaving 12 bases not matched to a gene. The CDR3 is made up of 15 amino acids. This chain's CDR3 is CASRPQGVFAHEQYF. CDR3 nucleotides: TGTGCCAGCAGGCCACAGGGGGTCTTCGCCCACGAGCAGTACTTC.

The J gene is TRBJ2-1, the V gene TRBV5-4; TRBD2 matches at 12 bases. The CDR3 has 17 residues. Germline CDR1 and CDR2: SGHNT and YYREEE (reference sequence). Unmatched junction bases numbered 5, after V lost 4 bases and J lost 0 bases. For the CDR3, the DNA is TGTGCCAGCAGCACCGGACTAGCGGGAAACTCCTACAATGAGCAGTTCTTC. As protein: CASSTGLAGNSYNEQFF.

V gene TRBV28 combines with J gene TRBJ1-5; no reliable D call. The V and J ends lost 6 bases and 4 bases respectively, with 4 bases between them. CDR1 and CDR2 from the germline V gene are MDHEN and SYDVKM. This CDR3 region has 11 residues. CDR3 sequence reads: CASRDNQPQHF. CDR3 DNA sequence: TGTGCCAGCAGGGATAATCAGCCCCAGCATTTT.

This clone was seen only once. The gene calls are TRBV28 and TRBJ2-5, with D perhaps matching TRBD2 (5 bases). The CDR3 extends over 14 amino acids. CDR1 is MDHEN, CDR2 SYDVKM, per germline. V was shortened by 6 bases and J by 5 bases, with 16 bases between the two germline ends. This CDR3 is CASSPFGRVETQYF. The CDR3 coding sequence is TGTGCCAGCAGCCCTTTTGGGCGGGTGGAGACCCAGTACTTC.

The chain couples TRBV7-2 to TRBJ2-1; 10 bases match TRBD2. The germline CDR1 and CDR2 sequences are SGHTA and FQGNSA. V was pared by 5 bases and J by 8 bases, with 21 bases of the junction left unmatched. The CDR3 sequence is 19 residues long. Here the CDR3 reads CASSLFGLAGALPSDEQFF. As DNA, the CDR3 is TGTGCCAGCAGCCTCTTCGGGCTAGCGGGAGCCCTACCTAGCGATGAGCAGTTCTTC. Variable domain in full (rest from reference TRBV7-2 and TRBJ2-1): GAGVSQSPSNKVTEKGKDVELRCDPISGHTALYWYRQSLGQGLEFLIYFQGNSAPDKSGLPSDRFSAERTGGSVSTLTIQRTQQEDSAVYLCASSLFGLAGALPSDEQFFGPGTRLTVL.

The chain's CDR3 is CASKRTNQDVLTF. CDR3 DNA: TGTGCCAGCAAGCGGACAAACCAAGACGTCCTGACTTTC. The chain couples TRBV5-8 to TRBJ2-6, with D possibly called TRBD1 or TRBD2 (5 bases each). The CDR3 consists of 13 residues. V was shortened by 6 bases and J by 11 bases, with 15 bases between the two germline ends. Germline V CDR1 and CDR2: SGHTS, YDEGEE.

This clone has just one count. The chain is built from TRBV2 and TRBJ2-3, with D hard to call. The CDR3 spans 14 residues. CDR1 is SNHLY and CDR2 is FYNNEI in the germline V gene. The V gene lost 0 bases and the J gene lost 5 bases, with 9 bases spanning the gap. This CDR3 reads CASSEALPGDTQYF. CDR3 bases: TGTGCCAGCAGTGAAGCGCTTCCTGGAGATACGCAGTATTTT.

This chain uses TRBV19 with TRBJ2-7, with 10 bases identical to TRBD1. The trim removed 6 bases at V and 3 bases at J, leaving 8 bases unmatched. This CDR3 is built from 15 residues. Germline V CDR1 and CDR2: LNHDA, SQIVND (reference sequence). The CDR3 protein is CASSQGQGWVYEQYF. CDR3 in DNA: TGTGCCAGTAGCCAGGGACAGGGGTGGGTCTACGAGCAGTACTTC.

The V and J genes are TRBV2 and TRBJ2-7; maybe TRBD2 (5 bases). This CDR3 has 14 residues. Germline values: CDR1 SNHLY, CDR2 FYNNEI. V was pared by 1 base and J by 6 bases, with 13 bases between. In DNA, the CDR3 is TGTGCCAGCAGTGAAGGGGTCCGGGGTCCCGAGCAGTACTTC. This gives the protein CASSEGVRGPEQYF. Complete variable domain (other parts from reference TRBV2 and TRBJ2-7): EPEVTQTPSHQVTQMGQEVILRCVPISNHLYFYWYRQILGQKVEFLVSFYNNEISEKSEIFDDQFSVERPDGSNFTLKIRSTKLEDSAMYFCASSEGVRGPEQYFGPGTRLTVT.

The CDR3 sequence is CASSPYLQETQYF. The CDR3, as DNA: TGTGCCAGCAGCCCCTATCTCCAAGAGACCCAGTACTTC. This sequence joins TRBV11-2 and TRBJ2-5; D remains ambiguous. Germline values: CDR1 SGHAT, CDR2 FQNNGV. CDR3 length equals 13 residues. The germline V and J ends were trimmed by 5 bases and 1 base, with 8 bases remaining between them.